Shown below are 24 T cell receptor beta chains from a single sample sequenced in a study of blood T cell repertoires in COVID-19. Measured with immunoSEQ multiplex PCR; TCRdb has only the in-frame clones, and not every one. The sample yields a few hundred thousand clones, 84% seen once. Sequencing was done on a sample of peripheral blood. These receptor sequences come from a human donor in a cohort sampled during active COVID-19.

The chain couples TRBV27 to TRBJ2-1, with D unclear. Deletions cut 5 bases from V and 8 bases from J, with 13 bases between. Germline V gives CDR1 MNHEY, CDR2 SMNVEV (reference sequence). This CDR3 region has 13 residues. As DNA, the CDR3 is TGTGCCAGCAGTGTAATACTTTCGGATGAGCAGTTCTTC. It specifies CASSVILSDEQFF.

The rearrangement links TRBV6-2 or TRBV6-3 to TRBJ1-1; D is unclear. Germline V CDR1 and CDR2: MNHEY, SVGEGT. There are 14 residues in the CDR3. V was shortened by 4 bases and J by 3 bases, with 12 bases between the two germline ends. CDR3 protein: CASSSLDGDTEAFF. The CDR3 nucleotides read TGTGCCAGCAGTTCCTTAGACGGAGACACTGAAGCTTTCTTT.

The V and J genes are TRBV7-9 and TRBJ1-2; 7 bases fit TRBD1. This CDR3 region has 16 residues. Germline trimming cut 6 bases from V and 4 bases from J; bases unmatched to any gene: 14. Germline V lookup: CDR1 SEHNR, CDR2 FQNEAQ (reference sequence). The CDR3 region is CASSSGGRSGGYGYTF. CDR3 DNA sequence: TGTGCCAGCAGTTCAGGGGGTCGTAGCGGAGGCTATGGCTACACCTTC. Variable domain in full (rest from reference TRBV7-9 and TRBJ1-2): DTGVSQNPRHKITKRGQNVTFRCDPISEHNRLYWYRQTLGQGPEFLTYFQNEAQLEKSRLLSDRFSAERPKGSFSTLEIQRTEQGDSAMYLCASSSGGRSGGYGYTFGSGTRLTVV.

The V gene is TRBV5-1, the J gene TRBJ1-2; no clear D. Germline V gene data show CDR1 as SGHRS and CDR2 as YFSETQ. Deletions cut 2 bases from V and 4 bases from J, with 12 bases between. The CDR3 consists of 14 residues. CDR3 in DNA: TGCGCCAGCAGCTTAGAGGTTGGTGGCTATGGCTACACCTTC. As protein: CASSLEVGGYGYTF.

The J gene is TRBJ1-1, the V gene TRBV5-8; 8 nucleotides match TRBD1. After removal of 0 bases from V and 3 bases from J, the junction contained 10 bases not matched to a gene. CDR1 and CDR2 (germline): SGHTS, YDEGEE. The CDR3 runs to 17 residues. The CDR3 protein is CASSLEPRQGLYTEAFF. Written as DNA, the CDR3 is TGTGCCAGCAGCTTGGAACCCCGACAGGGGCTCTACACTGAAGCTTTCTTT.

This clone was counted between two and nine times. Within the sample, other DNA sequences also encode this same CDR3. The rearrangement links TRBV18 to TRBJ2-7; D gene ambiguous. The CDR3 sequence is 13 residues long. Trimming stripped 0 bases from V and 0 bases from J, with 3 bases between. Germline-derived CDR1 and CDR2 are KGHSH and LQKENI. The CDR3 spells CASSPPASYEQYF. CDR3 DNA: TGTGCCAGCTCACCACCAGCCTCCTACGAGCAGTACTTC.

This chain uses TRBV3-1 (or the pseudogene TRBV3-2) with TRBJ2-1; 11 positions agree with TRBD2. The CDR3 is 16 amino acids. Trimming took 1 base from V and 2 from J; bases not matched to a gene: 1. Germline V gives CDR1 LGHDT, CDR2 YNNKEL (reference sequence). The CDR3 DNA reads as TGTGCCAGCAGCCAAGGACTAGCGGGGACCTACAATGAGCAGTTCTTC. As protein: CASSQGLAGTYNEQFF.

The chain links TRBV4-1 to TRBJ1-2; tentative D call: TRBD1 (5 bases). V lost 0 bases and J lost 0, with 8 bases in between. Germline V gene lookup returns CDR1 MGHRA and CDR2 YSYEKL. The CDR3 runs 15 residues. The CDR3 nucleotides are TGCGCCAGCAGCCAAGATGACAGTCCTAACTATGGCTACACCTTC. Translated: CASSQDDSPNYGYTF.

V is TRBV6-5 and J is TRBJ2-7, with 10 bases fitting TRBD2. Germline loops: CDR1 MNHEY, CDR2 SVGAGI. With V trimmed by 7 bases and J by 2 bases, 8 bases remained unmatched. This CDR3 has 15 residues. The DNA for the CDR3 is TGTGCCAGCACCCCGGGACTAGCGTATCCCTACGAGCAGTACTTC. This codes for CASTPGLAYPYEQYF.

The CDR3 region is CASKSGTGRGEQYF. CDR3 DNA sequence: TGTGCCAGCAAGTCCGGGACAGGTAGAGGGGAGCAGTACTTC. J is TRBJ2-7 and V is TRBV6-5; 8 bases fit TRBD1. CDR1 is MNHEY and CDR2 is SVGAGI in the germline V gene. The CDR3 has 14 residues. After removal of 7 bases from V and 7 bases from J, the junction contained 12 bases not matched to a gene.

This clone was observed once. The chain has TRBV19 and TRBJ2-1, with D hard to call. The CDR3 covers 12 residues. Germline V lookup: CDR1 LNHDA, CDR2 SQIVND (reference sequence). With 6 bases removed from V and 6 bases from J, the gap between germline ends came to 9 bases. The CDR3 spells CASSLRVNEQFF. The CDR3 nucleotides read TGTGCCAGTAGCCTACGGGTCAATGAGCAGTTCTTC.

The J gene is TRBJ2-3, the V gene TRBV14; TRBD2 agrees at 8 bases. Germline values: CDR1 SGHDN, CDR2 FVKESK. V lost 4 bases, J lost 2 bases, and 14 bases stayed unmatched. The CDR3 is 18 amino acids. DNA for the CDR3: TGTGCCAGCAGCCTAAACATTGGCGGGAGGAGACTCACAGATACGCAGTATTTT. Residues: CASSLNIGGRRLTDTQYF.

The rearrangement joins TRBV7-9 to TRBJ2-5, with D possibly matching TRBD2 (6 bases). The V gene's germline CDR1 is SEHNR and CDR2 FQNEAQ (reference sequence). Trimming removed 8 bases from V and 5 bases from J, with 15 bases in between. This CDR3 is 13 amino acids long. The DNA for the CDR3 is TGTGCCAGCGCGAGGGACTCCCTGGAGACCCAGTACTTC. Encoded protein: CASARDSLETQYF.

The chain is built from TRBV5-4 and TRBJ2-2, with TRBD1 identical over 7 bases. This CDR3 region has 15 residues. Germline CDR1 is SGHNT and CDR2 is YYREEE (reference sequence). Trimming cost V 4 bases and J 4 bases; bases outside gene matches: 7. The CDR3 spells CASSTGTEPTGELFF. DNA of the CDR3: TGTGCCAGCAGCACCGGGACAGAGCCCACCGGGGAGCTGTTTTTT.

The chain recombines TRBV9 with TRBJ1-2, with D tentatively TRBD1 (6 bases). Germline V CDR1 and CDR2: SGDLS, YYNGEE. Trimming removed 0 bases at V and 5 bases at J, with 20 bases between. The CDR3 is made up of 17 amino acids. In DNA, the CDR3 is TGTGCCAGCAGCGTAGGGTACGGACAGTCTAAGGGATATGGCTACACCTTC. Protein product: CASSVGYGQSKGYGYTF.

The chain employs TRBV27 and TRBJ2-2; D is possibly TRBD1 (5 bases). Germline V gives CDR1 MNHEY, CDR2 SMNVEV (reference sequence). V was clipped by 3 bases and J by 5 bases, with 7 bases between them. CDR3 length: 13 residues. This CDR3 reads CASSFRVTGELFF. CDR3 nucleotide sequence: TGTGCCAGCAGTTTCAGGGTTACCGGGGAGCTGTTTTTT.

V gene TRBV14 combines with J gene TRBJ2-1; D remains unclear. This CDR3 is built from 14 residues. The ends were cut back, 3 bases at V and 7 bases at J, with 13 bases in the middle. Germline-derived CDR1 and CDR2 are SGHDN and FVKESK. CDR3 in amino acids: CASSHYGRMNEQFF. DNA of the CDR3: TGTGCCAGCAGCCATTATGGCAGGATGAATGAGCAGTTCTTC.

V usage is TRBV19 and J usage is TRBJ2-7; D call uncertain. Trimming removed 3 bases from V and 3 bases from J, with 12 bases in between. The CDR3 spans 14 residues. CDR1 is LNHDA and CDR2 is SQIVND in the germline V gene (reference sequence). CDR3 nucleotides: TGTGCCAGTAGTATGAAAAGCCGTGACTACGAGCAGTACTTC. Protein product: CASSMKSRDYEQYF.

Written as DNA, the CDR3 is TGTGCCAGCAGCTCGCGGGGGACCCAAGAGACCCAGTACTTC. It codes for CASSSRGTQETQYF. The gene calls are TRBV5-8 and TRBJ2-5; 7 positions match TRBD2. Germline values: CDR1 SGHTS, CDR2 YDEGEE. V trimming: 3 bases; J trimming: 1 base; junction bases outside the gene matches: 3. The CDR3 consists of 14 residues.

The chain links TRBV4-1 to TRBJ2-7, with D tentatively TRBD1 (6 bases). The V gene's germline CDR1 is MGHRA and CDR2 YSYEKL. This CDR3 comprises 19 residues. The germline V and J ends were trimmed by 0 bases and 5 bases, with 26 bases remaining between them. DNA of the CDR3: TGCGCCAGCAGCCAAGATCTAAGAGGATATTCAAGACAGGCCCACGAGCAGTACTTC. As protein: CASSQDLRGYSRQAHEQYF.

This clone was detected a few times. V is TRBV5-5 and J is TRBJ2-7, with 7 bases identical to TRBD1. CDR3 length: 14 amino acids. The germline V gene encodes CDR1 SGHKS and CDR2 YYEKEE (reference sequence). V lost 3 bases and J lost 7; bases outside the gene matches: 10. The CDR3 here is CASSSTGTEFEQYF. CDR3 bases: TGTGCCAGCAGCTCTACCGGGACAGAGTTTGAGCAGTACTTC.

The J gene is TRBJ1-5, the V gene TRBV4-2, with 8 bases fitting TRBD1. There are 17 residues in the CDR3. Germline CDR1 LGHNA, CDR2 YNFKEQ. J gave up 4 bases and V 2 bases, and 10 bases lay outside the gene matches. The CDR3 region has the DNA TGTGCCAGCAGCCAAATAGGACAGGGTGTTAAAAATCAGCCCCAGCATTTT. It codes for CASSQIGQGVKNQPQHF.

This chain joins TRBV19 and TRBJ2-7, with 11 bases fitting TRBD2. This CDR3 region has 15 residues. Germline V CDR1 and CDR2: LNHDA, SQIVND (reference sequence). J gave up 4 bases and V 5 bases, and 7 bases lay outside the gene matches. CDR3 DNA: TGTGCCAGTAGTGGACCACTAGCGGGGGAATACGAGCAGTACTTC. Protein product: CASSGPLAGEYEQYF.

This chain joins TRBV5-1 and TRBJ2-2; D is possibly TRBD2 (6 bases). Germline V gene sequence: CDR1 SGHRS, CDR2 YFSETQ. Trimming left V 6 bases short and J 0 bases short, with 12 bases between. CDR3 length: 15 amino acids. The CDR3 DNA follows: TGCGCCAGCATGGGAGGAACCGCGAACACCGGGGAGCTGTTTTTT. Amino acid sequence: CASMGGTANTGELFF.